Below, 16 T cell receptor beta chains from the same sample are listed, as sequenced in a study of human T cells and chemical hapten exposure. TCRdb reanalysed the RACE reads using MiXCR and keeps one entry per CDR3 protein. This table has 70,000 to 95,000 distinct CDR3 sequences, approximately 8.6% appearing once. Specified time point: healthy volunteer bleed at 6 weeks. The template was total RNA from unfractionated whole blood. The sample taken for sequencing was whole blood. The receptors stem from a female donor in good health. Some clones in this sample may be carry-over from other donors' samples.

This clonotype appeared many times. The chain carries TRBV5-1 and TRBJ1-2, with TRBD1 identical over 8 bases. CDR3 length equals 15 residues. V shed 4 bases and J 5 bases; nucleotides not matched to a gene: 10. Germline V gene sequence: CDR1 SGHRS, CDR2 YFSETQ. In DNA form, the CDR3 reads TGCGCCAGCAGCCCCCGGGACAGGATGGGGTATGGCTACACCTTC. Translated: CASSPRDRMGYGYTF.

Ten or more counts support this clonotype. The V gene is TRBV6-1, the J gene TRBJ2-6; TRBD1 matches 7 bases. This CDR3 is 20 amino acids long. V was clipped by 7 bases and J by 0 bases; unmatched bases: 18. Looked up from germline, CDR1 is MNHNS and CDR2 is SASEGT. This CDR3 reads CASTENARRQGTSGANVLTF. CDR3 DNA sequence: TGTGCCAGCACTGAGAACGCCCGGAGACAGGGAACCTCTGGGGCCAACGTCCTGACTTTC.

This clonotype was seen ten or more times. This chain connects TRBV29-1 to TRBJ1-1; no firm D call. This CDR3 is built from 13 residues. Trimming stripped 0 bases from V and 6 bases from J, with 11 bases between. From germline, CDR1 is SQVTM and CDR2 ANQGSEA. Written as DNA, the CDR3 is TGCAGCGTTGAAGACATTAAGTGGGCTGAAGCTTTCTTT. Translation gives CSVEDIKWAEAFF.

The chain employs TRBV7-3 and TRBJ2-5; TRBD2 might be the D (6 bases). Germline assignment: CDR1 SGHTA and CDR2 FQGTGA. Trimming took off 2 bases at V and 1 base at J, with 11 bases between the two ends. The CDR3 is 15 amino acids. The CDR3 reads CASSLAGTFQETQYF. As DNA, the CDR3 is TGTGCCAGCAGCTTAGCCGGGACTTTCCAAGAGACCCAGTACTTC.

The chain is built from TRBV20-1 and TRBJ2-7; TRBD1 agrees at 7 bases. Germline values: CDR1 DFQATT, CDR2 SNEGSKA (reference sequence). The CDR3 runs 16 residues. Unmatched junction bases numbered 15, after V lost 4 bases and J lost 3 bases. This chain's CDR3 is CSATPLTGQPNYEQYF. The CDR3 DNA reads TGCAGTGCTACTCCGCTGACAGGGCAGCCCAACTACGAGCAGTACTTC.

This clonotype was picked up many times. V gene TRBV20-1 combines with J gene TRBJ1-4; 8 bases are a match to TRBD1. Germline V gene sequence: CDR1 DFQATT, CDR2 SNEGSKA (reference sequence). The CDR3 is made up of 15 amino acids. After removal of 6 bases from V and 3 bases from J, the junction contained 9 bases not matched to a gene. The CDR3 loop is CSANNRGLANEKLFF. CDR3 DNA sequence: TGCAGTGCAAATAACAGGGGGTTGGCTAATGAAAAACTGTTTTTT.

The chain employs TRBV19 and TRBJ1-5; D unclear. The CDR3 has 14 amino acids. Trimming cost V 5 bases and J 1 base, with 9 bases left between them. Germline V gene data show CDR1 as LNHDA and CDR2 as SQIVND (reference sequence). Here the CDR3 DNA reads TGTGCCAGTAGTGTAAGTTTGAGCAATCAGCCCCAGCATTTT. Its translation: CASSVSLSNQPQHF.

This clonotype was observed many times. V and J are TRBV5-1 and TRBJ1-1; the match to TRBD1 covers 7 bases. The ends lost 1 base at V and 5 bases at J; junction bases unmatched: 8. The CDR3 covers 15 residues. The germline gives CDR1 SGHRS, CDR2 YFSETQ. CDR3 sequence (DNA): TGCGCCAGCAGCTTGCCCCGACAGGGAGGGACTGAAGCTTTCTTT. This encodes CASSLPRQGGTEAFF.

This clonotype has just a few counts. This chain uses TRBV7-6 with TRBJ2-3; 8 bases agree with TRBD2. V gave up 4 bases and J gave up 2 bases; unmatched junction bases: 8. Germline CDR1 and CDR2: SGHVS and FNYEAQ. The CDR3 contains 16 residues. CDR3 residues: CASSSTGTRATDTQYF. The CDR3, as DNA: TGTGCCAGCAGCTCAACCGGGACTAGGGCCACAGATACGCAGTATTTT.

The CDR3 spells CASSQGPGGRGEQYF. In DNA, the CDR3 is TGTGCCAGCAGCCAAGGGCCAGGGGGAAGGGGCGAGCAGTACTTC. The chain employs TRBV14 and TRBJ2-7; 7 bases map to TRBD1. The CDR3 runs to 15 residues. The ends lost 1 base at V and 6 bases at J; junction bases unmatched: 9. Per the germline V gene, CDR1 is SGHDN and CDR2 is FVKESK.

There are a few counts of this clonotype. This rearrangement joins TRBV6-5 to TRBJ1-3, with D unresolved. The CDR3 consists of 14 residues. V was pared by 0 bases and J by 7 bases, with 10 bases between. Germline V lookup: CDR1 MNHEY, CDR2 SVGAGI. Here the CDR3 reads CASSYSPDQNTIYF. The CDR3 region has the DNA TGTGCCAGCAGTTACTCACCGGATCAGAACACCATATATTTT.

This clonotype has more than one count but fewer than ten. For the CDR3, the DNA is TGCAGTGCTGGGGGGGCGCAAGCCGCACCCTACGAGCAGTACTTC. Protein sequence: CSAGGAQAAPYEQYF. The gene calls are TRBV20-1 and TRBJ2-7; TRBD2 is a possible D gene (7 bases). Trimming shortened V by 5 bases and J by 2 bases, and 19 bases separated the two germline ends. The CDR3 has 15 amino acids. Germline V lookup: CDR1 DFQATT, CDR2 SNEGSKA (reference sequence).

This clonotype occurred a few times. The chain carries TRBV4-2 and TRBJ1-2; 9 bases fit TRBD1. V shed 1 base, J shed 7 bases, and the junction held 7 bases outside the gene matches. The CDR3 has 15 residues. Germline V lookup: CDR1 LGHNA, CDR2 YNFKEQ. The CDR3 DNA reads TGTGCCAGCAGCCAAGTCGATCGGACAGGGGTTGGCTACACCTTC. Residues: CASSQVDRTGVGYTF.

J is TRBJ2-3 and V is TRBV7-2; D might be TRBD2 (7 bases). Germline CDR1 and CDR2: SGHTA and FQGNSA. V was pared by 1 base and J by 5 bases, with 13 bases between. CDR3 size: 15 residues. Here the CDR3 reads CASSLVGGAVDTQYF. Written as DNA, the CDR3 is TGTGCCAGCAGCTTAGTAGGGGGGGCAGTAGATACGCAGTATTTT.

In this sample, this clonotype turned up many times. The V and J genes are TRBV7-9 and TRBJ1-5, with no clear D. Trimming removed 3 bases from V and 0 bases from J, with 0 bases in between. CDR1 is SEHNR and CDR2 is FQNEAQ in the germline V gene (reference sequence). This CDR3 is 12 amino acids long. The CDR3 loop reads CASSFSNQPQHF. CDR3 sequence (DNA): TGTGCCAGCAGCTTTAGCAATCAGCCCCAGCATTTT.

This clonotype came up a few times. The chain couples TRBV5-1 to TRBJ2-3; D gene ambiguous. CDR3 size: 16 residues. Germline loops: CDR1 SGHRS, CDR2 YFSETQ. Trimming cost V 0 bases and J 0 bases, with 11 bases left between them. The CDR3 DNA follows: TGCGCCAGCAGCTTGGATGGTTTGTTTAGCACAGATACGCAGTATTTT. This sequence encodes CASSLDGLFSTDTQYF.